This T cell receptor (beta chain) stems from a study of blood T cells in healthy people across ages. Background on the study: Template switching retrieved approximately one barcoded beta molecule for each two T cells.

Study conclusions and caveats: Older age went with lower TCR beta diversity per million T cells, in a roughly linear way.

This CDR3 has 16 amino acids. The germline V gene has CDR1 SGHTA and CDR2 FQGNSA. The V gene lost 4 bases and the J gene lost 7 bases, with 20 bases spanning the gap. Every sample yielded at least 6.5 million isolated PBMCs. Concerning this clonotype itself: Its antigen is undetermined.

Together with a sample-barcoded 5' primer, a J-beta primer mix was included in a second PCR lasting about 7 to 12 cycles. TCRdb redid the calling of the 5' RACE reads with MiXCR, one entry per CDR3 protein. The sample lists fewer than 2,000,000 distinct CDR3 sequences; about 32% were seen once. The V call is TRBV7-2, the J call TRBJ2-1; D possibly corresponds to TRBD2 (6 bases). Sequencing was carried out using blood. The sequence came from a woman in her 30s in good health. CDR3 loop: CASSYPGREGRNEQFF. The DNA for the CDR3 is TGTGCCAGCAGCTACCCGGGGCGGGAAGGTCGGAATGAGCAGTTCTTC. Drawing the rest from reference TRBV7-2 and TRBJ2-1, the complete variable domain is GAGVSQSPSNKVTEKGKDVELRCDPISGHTALYWYRQSLGQGLEFLIYFQGNSAPDKSGLPSDRFSAERTGGSVSTLTIQRTQQEDSAVYLCASSYPGREGRNEQFFGPGTRLTVL.